The sequence of this T cell receptor (beta chain) was determined in a study of blood T cells in healthy people across ages. Study-level results: In older individuals, TCR beta diversity per million T cells was lower, falling roughly linearly with age. Naive T cell percentage showed a strong correlation with the diversity of TCR beta.

The ends were cut back, 2 bases at V and 3 bases at J, with 14 bases in the middle. The germline V gene encodes CDR1 MNHEY and CDR2 SMNVEV (reference sequence). The CDR3 has 16 amino acids. This clonotype was seen a handful of times. Its cognate antigen is unknown. The authors ran a second PCR of roughly 6 to 12 cycles using a sample-barcoded 5' primer and a J-beta primer mix. Each cDNA molecule received a tag from a template-switch adaptor that had 12 random nucleotides. MiXCR, run by TCRdb on the 5' RACE reads, gives a single entry per CDR3 protein. The sample has fewer than 600,000 distinct CDR3 sequences, roughly a quarter seen once. The sample was also linked to a second study, of T cells of mothers and their children.

V usage is TRBV27 and J usage is TRBJ2-4; D is perhaps TRBD1 (5 bases). Sequenced: blood. This clonotype was sampled from a boy younger than 10 in good health. The CDR3 sequence: CASSLGPGYDKNIQYF. The CDR3 coding sequence is TGTGCCAGCAGTTTAGGGCCAGGGTACGACAAAAACATTCAGTACTTC.